This T cell receptor beta chain was sequenced during a study of identifying expanded T cells in peripheral blood. After removal of 2 bases from V and 6 bases from J, the junction contained 3 bases not matched to a gene. Germline V gives CDR1 MNHEY, CDR2 SVGAGI. The CDR3 totals 14 residues. Sequenced by immunoSEQ multiplex PCR; TCRdb stores in-frame clones only, minus some. The table includes tens of thousands of clones, under 85% detected once. Sequenced input: blood. The chain has TRBV6-5 and TRBJ2-2, with 7 bases that match TRBD2. The clonotype was recovered from a person aged 18 to 75 in good health. The DNA of the CDR3 is TGTGCCAGCAGTTACGCTGGGAGGGCCGGGGAGCTGTTTTTT. This sequence encodes CASSYAGRAGELFF.